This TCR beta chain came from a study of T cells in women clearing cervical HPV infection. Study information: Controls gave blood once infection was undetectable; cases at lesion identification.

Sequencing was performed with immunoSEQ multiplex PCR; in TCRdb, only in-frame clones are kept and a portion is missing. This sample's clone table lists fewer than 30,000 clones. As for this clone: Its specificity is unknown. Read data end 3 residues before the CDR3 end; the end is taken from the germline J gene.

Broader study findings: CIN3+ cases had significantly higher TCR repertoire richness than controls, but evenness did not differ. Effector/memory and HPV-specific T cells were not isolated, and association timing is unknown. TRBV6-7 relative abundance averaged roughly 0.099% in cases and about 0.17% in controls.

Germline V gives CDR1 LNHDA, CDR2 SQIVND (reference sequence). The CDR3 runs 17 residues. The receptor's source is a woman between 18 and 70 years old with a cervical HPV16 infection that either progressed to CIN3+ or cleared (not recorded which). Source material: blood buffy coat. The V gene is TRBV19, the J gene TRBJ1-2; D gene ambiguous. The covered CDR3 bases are TGTGCCAGTAGTACCCTCGTAGCGGGAGAGGACTCAGATACC. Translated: CASSTLVAGEDSDT. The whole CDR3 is CASSTLVAGEDSDTYTF.